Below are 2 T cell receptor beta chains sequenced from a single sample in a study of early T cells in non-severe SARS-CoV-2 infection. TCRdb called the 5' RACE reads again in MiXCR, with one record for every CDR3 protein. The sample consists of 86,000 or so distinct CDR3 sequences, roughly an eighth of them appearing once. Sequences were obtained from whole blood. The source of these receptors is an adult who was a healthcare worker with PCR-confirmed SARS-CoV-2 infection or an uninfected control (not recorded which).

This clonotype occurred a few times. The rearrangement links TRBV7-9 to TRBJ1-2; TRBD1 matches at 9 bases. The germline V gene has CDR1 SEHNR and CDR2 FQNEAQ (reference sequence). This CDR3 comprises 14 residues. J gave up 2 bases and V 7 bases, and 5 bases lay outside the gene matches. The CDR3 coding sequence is TGTGCCAGCAACTCCGGGACAGGGAACTATGGCTACACCTTC. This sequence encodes CASNSGTGNYGYTF.

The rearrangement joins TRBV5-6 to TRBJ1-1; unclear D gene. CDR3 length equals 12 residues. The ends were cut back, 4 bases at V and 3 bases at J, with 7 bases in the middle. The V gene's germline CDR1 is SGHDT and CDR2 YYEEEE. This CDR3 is CASSTEYTEAFF. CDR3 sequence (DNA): TGTGCCAGCAGCACGGAATACACTGAAGCTTTCTTT.